These 32 T cell receptor beta chains were all obtained from the same sample, sequenced in a study of early T cells in non-severe SARS-CoV-2 infection. TCRdb re-called the 5' RACE reads through MiXCR, storing one row per CDR3 protein. Counted here are approximately 81,000 distinct CDR3 sequences, around 14% occurring once; the ten biggest clones make up roughly 6%. What was sequenced was whole blood. The receptors stem from an adult who was a healthcare worker with PCR-confirmed SARS-CoV-2 infection or an uninfected control (not recorded which).

At least ten counts were recorded for this clonotype. The chain carries TRBV27 and TRBJ2-1; possible D gene TRBD2, 5 bases. V was trimmed by 8 bases and J by 8 bases, leaving 13 bases between them. Germline V gene data show CDR1 as MNHEY and CDR2 as SMNVEV (reference sequence). The CDR3 has 12 amino acids. The CDR3 protein is CASSLGRHEQFF. In DNA, the CDR3 is TGTGCCAGCTCCCTGGGGAGACATGAGCAGTTCTTC.

This clonotype was observed a handful of times. The rearrangement uses TRBV7-2 and TRBJ2-7; 7 bases are a match to TRBD2. The germline CDR1 and CDR2 sequences are SGHTA and FQGNSA. V gave up 4 bases and J gave up 7 bases; unmatched junction bases: 13. This CDR3 has 15 amino acids. Written as DNA, the CDR3 is TGTGCCAGCAGCTCTAAGCGGGGTTCGTTGGGAGAGCAGTACTTC. The encoded protein is CASSSKRGSLGEQYF.

The table lists this clonotype with a few counts. The chain joins TRBV27 to TRBJ1-2; possible D gene TRBD1, 5 bases. V dropped 6 bases and J dropped 3 bases, with 20 bases sitting between them. The CDR3 totals 16 residues. The germline V gene has CDR1 MNHEY and CDR2 SMNVEV (reference sequence). CDR3: CASSGGLARGDYGYTF. CDR3 nucleotide sequence: TGTGCCAGCAGCGGAGGGTTAGCGCGGGGGGACTATGGCTACACCTTC.

The sample holds a few counts of this clonotype. The chain combines TRBV6-5 with TRBJ2-7, with 13 bases fitting TRBD2. Germline-derived CDR1 and CDR2 are MNHEY and SVGAGI. V was clipped by 5 bases and J by 5 bases; unmatched bases: 6. The CDR3 runs 15 residues. This CDR3 reads CASSPLAGGIDEQYF. CDR3 in DNA: TGTGCCAGCAGTCCACTAGCGGGGGGGATCGACGAGCAGTACTTC.

The chain couples TRBV27 to TRBJ1-5; D might be TRBD1 (6 bases). Per germline, CDR1 MNHEY and CDR2 SMNVEV (reference sequence). CDR3 length: 14 amino acids. Between the trimmed V and J ends, which lost 6 bases and 3 bases, there was a span of 12 bases. CDR3 sequence reads: CASRPTGNNQPQHF. The CDR3, as DNA: TGTGCCAGCAGACCCACAGGGAACAATCAGCCCCAGCATTTT.

This clonotype was picked up many times. V and J are TRBV2 and TRBJ2-3, with 11 positions matching TRBD1. V dropped 8 bases and J dropped 5; count of bases not matched to a gene: 12. The CDR3 runs to 16 residues. CDR1 SNHLY and CDR2 FYNNEI come from the germline V gene. The CDR3 DNA follows: TGTGCCAGCGCCTCCCGGGACAGGGGGGTTTTAGATACGCAGTATTTT. It is translated as CASASRDRGVLDTQYF.

This clonotype was counted at least ten times. This sequence joins TRBV30 and TRBJ2-1, with 9 bases lining up with TRBD2. The ends lost 4 bases at V and 1 base at J; junction bases unmatched: 8. In germline, CDR1 is GTSNPN, CDR2 SVGIG (reference sequence). The CDR3 contains 16 residues. The CDR3 coding sequence is TGTGCCTGGACAAAGGGACTAGCCCTTTCCTACAATGAGCAGTTCTTC. Encoded protein: CAWTKGLALSYNEQFF.

The chain recombines TRBV21-1 with TRBJ1-2. TRBV21-1 is given as a pseudogene. This CDR3 is 15 amino acids long. CDR3: CASSPHATTRNGYTF. The CDR3 coding sequence is TGTGCCAGCAGCCCGCACGCCACTACAAGGAATGGCTACACCTTC.

The rearrangement joins TRBV7-8 to TRBJ2-2; 9 nucleotides line up with TRBD1. The V segment lost 5 bases and the J segment 6 bases; nucleotides outside the gene matches: 13. The CDR3 has 17 amino acids. CDR1 is SGHVS and CDR2 is FQNEAQ in the germline V gene. Here the CDR3 DNA reads TGTGCCAGCAGCCCGAGCACCGGGACAGGGCGGGCCGGGGAGCTGTTTTTT. Translated, it gives CASSPSTGTGRAGELFF.

The genes are TRBV20-1 and TRBJ2-7; 9 bases match TRBD2. The CDR3 has 16 amino acids. The V segment lost 0 bases and the J segment 6 bases; nucleotides outside the gene matches: 12. Per the germline V gene, CDR1 is DFQATT and CDR2 is SNEGSKA (reference sequence). CDR3 protein: CSARDRQASGVREQYF. In DNA form, the CDR3 reads TGCAGTGCTAGAGATCGACAGGCTAGCGGGGTACGCGAGCAGTACTTC.

This clonotype showed up many times. The chain carries TRBV20-1 and TRBJ2-3, with TRBD2 identical over 10 bases. Germline CDR1 reads DFQATT; CDR2 reads SNEGSKA (reference sequence). This CDR3 has 14 residues. Losses at the gene ends were 3 bases for V and 4 bases for J; bases not matched to a gene: 4. The CDR3 spells CSASLAGVADTQYF. CDR3 DNA sequence: TGCAGTGCTAGTCTAGCGGGAGTAGCAGATACGCAGTATTTT.

In its sample, this clonotype was seen many times. The chain uses TRBV28 and TRBJ2-3; D uncertain. The CDR3 has 11 amino acids. V shed 5 bases and J shed 6 bases, with 6 bases lying between them. Germline V gene sequence: CDR1 MDHEN, CDR2 SYDVKM. CDR3 sequence (DNA): TGTGCCAGCAGTCCCTGGGATACGCAGTATTTT. Translation gives CASSPWDTQYF.

Comments on this clonotype: A much larger clone differs by one base, so this may be a read error. This rearrangement joins TRBV5-8 to TRBJ1-2; D might be TRBD1 (6 bases). The germline V gene has CDR1 SGHTS and CDR2 YDEGEE. The CDR3 is made up of 17 amino acids. The CDR3 DNA follows: TGTGCCAGCACCTTTAGGGGGACGGCTCAAAATAACTATAGCTACACCTTC. The encoded protein is CASTFRGTAQNNYSYTF.

This clonotype was seen repeatedly, ten times or more. This rearrangement joins TRBV5-8 to TRBJ2-7; D perhaps matches TRBD1 (10 bases). The length of the CDR3 is 21 residues. Germline values: CDR1 SGHTS, CDR2 YDEGEE. V dropped 4 bases and J dropped 2 bases, with 34 bases sitting between them. CDR3 sequence (DNA): TGTGCCAGCAGCATGACAGGGGGCCCGTTACTAGCGGGTCACGCCACCTACGAGCAGTACTTC. This encodes CASSMTGGPLLAGHATYEQYF.

The V call is TRBV4-1, the J call TRBJ2-3, with D unresolved. CDR1 MGHRA and CDR2 YSYEKL come from the germline V gene. CDR3 length: 13 amino acids. The germline V and J ends were trimmed by 1 base and 6 bases, with 8 bases remaining between them. CDR3 residues: CASSQGRVDTQYF. The CDR3 nucleotides read TGCGCCAGCAGCCAAGGAAGGGTGGATACGCAGTATTTT.

This clonotype was counted many times. The J gene is TRBJ1-5, the V gene TRBV19; D gene unclear. CDR1 is LNHDA and CDR2 is SQIVND in the germline V gene (reference sequence). Trimming cost V 4 bases and J 9 bases, with 7 bases left between them. There are 11 residues in the CDR3. This CDR3 reads CASSRGWPQHF. For the CDR3, the DNA is TGTGCCAGTAGTAGGGGATGGCCCCAGCATTTT.

V is TRBV29-1 and J is TRBJ2-7; 7 bases match TRBD2. J lost 7 bases, V lost 4 bases, and 10 bases had no gene match. From germline, CDR1 is SQVTM and CDR2 ANQGSEA. This CDR3 contains 13 residues. The DNA for the CDR3 is TGCAGCGTTGCCACTAGCGTCCCGGGGGAGCAGTACTTC. As protein: CSVATSVPGEQYF.

The rearrangement uses TRBV4-1 and TRBJ2-1; D is possibly TRBD1 (6 bases). V was pared by 3 bases and J by 6 bases, with 12 bases between. The length of the CDR3 is 14 residues. Looked up from germline, CDR1 is MGHRA and CDR2 is YSYEKL. CDR3 DNA sequence: TGCGCCAGCAGCCACTCCGGACAGTTCAATGAGCAGTTCTTC. Translated, it gives CASSHSGQFNEQFF.

This clonotype was recorded at least ten times. The chain links TRBV5-5 to TRBJ2-7; 8 positions match TRBD1. Germline V gene lookup returns CDR1 SGHKS and CDR2 YYEKEE (reference sequence). With 4 bases clipped from V and 4 bases from J, the junction kept 4 bases outside the gene matches. The CDR3 length is 13 residues. CDR3 nucleotide sequence: TGTGCCAGCAGCGTAGACAGGGGATACGAGCAGTACTTC. Protein product: CASSVDRGYEQYF.

This clonotype was counted a few times. The chain's CDR3 is CASSQDRGYGYTF. DNA of the CDR3: TGTGCCAGCAGTCAAGACAGGGGCTATGGCTACACCTTC. The rearrangement links TRBV2 to TRBJ1-2; 8 bases are shared with TRBD1. Germline V lookup: CDR1 SNHLY, CDR2 FYNNEI. The CDR3 spans 13 residues. Trimming cost V 5 bases and J 4 bases; bases outside gene matches: 3.

The rearrangement uses TRBV29-1 and TRBJ2-1; TRBD2 matches at 12 bases. V was pared by 7 bases and J by 7 bases, with 8 bases of the junction left unmatched. CDR1 SQVTM and CDR2 ANQGSEA come from the germline V gene. This CDR3 is built from 14 residues. Here the CDR3 reads CSAATSGGRNEQFF. Here the CDR3 DNA reads TGCAGCGCCGCTACTAGCGGGGGGCGAAATGAGCAGTTCTTC.

In this sample, this clonotype turned up a few times. This chain connects TRBV9 to TRBJ1-6; D is uncertain. V shed 0 bases and J shed 7 bases, with 8 bases lying between them. The CDR3 is made up of 14 amino acids. CDR1 and CDR2 from the germline V gene are SGDLS and YYNGEE. CDR3 protein: CASSVGATNSPLHF. The DNA of the CDR3 is TGTGCCAGCAGCGTAGGAGCCACCAATTCACCCCTCCACTTT.

This clonotype was counted only a few times. This chain joins TRBV29-1 and TRBJ1-1; 8 positions match TRBD1. The V and J ends lost 7 bases and 1 base, in that order; junction bases with no gene match: 5. This CDR3 is built from 13 residues. The germline V gene has CDR1 SQVTM and CDR2 ANQGSEA. The DNA for the CDR3 is TGCAGCGCTTACGGACAGGGGAACACTGAAGCTTTCTTT. Encoded protein: CSAYGQGNTEAFF.

This clonotype was detected only a few times. The chain links TRBV7-9 to TRBJ1-2; the D gene is possibly TRBD1 (5 bases). The CDR3 contains 15 residues. V lost 5 bases to trimming and J lost 6 bases, with 19 bases between them. The germline V gene encodes CDR1 SEHNR and CDR2 FQNEAQ (reference sequence). The CDR3 DNA is TGTGCCAGCAGCCTCAGACAGCCGACGGGTAATGGCTACACCTTC. Its protein is CASSLRQPTGNGYTF.

This clonotype has just a few counts. The chain is built from TRBV24-1 and TRBJ2-5; D may be TRBD1 (5 bases). The V gene lost 1 base and the J gene lost 2 bases, with 10 bases spanning the gap. CDR3 length equals 15 residues. The germline V gene has CDR1 KGHDR and CDR2 SFDVKD. The CDR3 region has the DNA TGTGCCACCAGTGATTTCGTACGGACACAAGAGACCCAGTACTTC. Translating it yields CATSDFVRTQETQYF.

This clonotype has a handful of counts. The chain couples TRBV14 to TRBJ2-1; perhaps TRBD2 as D (7 bases). Germline V gives CDR1 SGHDN, CDR2 FVKESK. The CDR3 has 16 amino acids. Trimming removed 5 bases from V and 3 bases from J, with 17 bases in between. The CDR3 sequence is CASSSLGASGYNEQFF. The CDR3 nucleotides read TGTGCCAGCAGCTCTCTGGGGGCTAGCGGCTACAATGAGCAGTTCTTC.

The V gene is TRBV11-2, the J gene TRBJ2-1; no definite D call. Trimming cost V 1 base and J 10 bases, with 14 bases left between them. CDR1 SGHAT and CDR2 FQNNGV come from the germline V gene. The CDR3 spans 14 residues. The CDR3 loop is CASSLGGRLREQFF. Here the CDR3 DNA reads TGTGCCAGCAGCTTAGGTGGGCGACTTCGGGAGCAGTTCTTC. Combining the CDR3 with reference TRBV11-2 and TRBJ2-1 gives the whole variable domain EAGVAQSPRYKIIEKRQSVAFWCNPISGHATLYWYQQILGQGPKLLIQFQNNGVVDDSQLPKDRFSAERLKGVDSTLKIQPAKLEDSAVYLCASSLGGRLREQFFGPGTRLTVL.

This clonotype was recorded at least ten times. V gene TRBV28 combines with J gene TRBJ2-7; tentatively, D is TRBD2 (5 bases). The CDR3 runs to 12 residues. The germline gives CDR1 MDHEN, CDR2 SYDVKM. Trimming stripped 3 bases from V and 6 bases from J, with 9 bases between. The CDR3 DNA sequence: TGTGCCAGCAGTTTGGGGAGCTCCGAGCAGTACTTC. It codes for CASSLGSSEQYF.

Many counts were recorded for this clonotype. This chain joins TRBV19 and TRBJ1-2; no clear D gene. The CDR3 covers 12 residues. The V gene's germline CDR1 is LNHDA and CDR2 SQIVND (reference sequence). Deletions cut 6 bases from V and 1 base from J, with 6 bases between. The CDR3 spells CASRSLNYGYTF. CDR3 nucleotide sequence: TGTGCCAGTAGAAGTCTTAACTATGGCTACACCTTC.

The chain employs TRBV20-1 and TRBJ1-2, with a possible D match to TRBD1 (5 bases). Trimming pared 3 bases from V and 3 bases from J, leaving 8 bases between. Germline CDR1 DFQATT, CDR2 SNEGSKA (reference sequence). This CDR3 has 12 amino acids. CDR3 DNA sequence: TGCAGTGCTAGGCAGGGTGACTATGGCTACACCTTC. Translating gives CSARQGDYGYTF.

This chain uses TRBV5-1 with TRBJ2-3, with a weak D call TRBD1 (6 bases). Germline V gives CDR1 SGHRS, CDR2 YFSETQ. V lost 7 bases and J 2 bases, leaving 11 bases between the germline ends. This CDR3 is built from 13 residues. This CDR3 reads CASGQSDTDTQYF. DNA of the CDR3: TGCGCCAGCGGACAGTCTGACACAGATACGCAGTATTTT.

This clonotype was seen a single time. V is TRBV9 and J is TRBJ2-7; no definite D call. The V gene lost 0 bases and the J gene lost 2 bases, with 12 bases spanning the gap. CDR3 length equals 15 residues. The germline CDR1 and CDR2 sequences are SGDLS and YYNGEE. The CDR3 region is CASSVDPGPPYEQYF. The CDR3 DNA reads TGTGCCAGCAGCGTAGATCCGGGTCCCCCCTACGAGCAGTACTTC.